This T cell receptor beta chain comes out of a study of regulatory T cells in long-lasting Graves disease. General study results and limits: Results may be inaccurate due to the small sample size. New patients shared around 920 public clonotypes, fewer than the 2,741 shared by persistent patients.

Relying on iRepertoire HTBI primers and Arm-PCR of CDR3 regions, the team built TCR beta libraries. MiXCR, applied by TCRdb to the multiplex PCR reads, yields one record per CDR3 protein. The sample contains almost 350,000 distinct CDR3 sequences, roughly a fifth of which appear only once. Many counts were recorded for this clonotype. Antigen specificity is unknown. Documented time point: persistent/refractory GD, antithyroid drugs over 5 years with positive TRAb. RNA extracted from PBMCs served as the sequencing template. A volume of 7 to 9.5 milliliters of peripheral blood was collected in EDTA tubes. The sample consisted of peripheral blood mononuclear cells (PBMCs), taken when the disease was refractory, from a patient treated with antithyroid drugs. This clonotype originated in a female donor with Graves disease.

This CDR3 is CASSTRQGYEQYF. As DNA, the CDR3 is TGTGCCAGCAGCACGCGACAGGGCTACGAGCAGTACTTC. V gene TRBV7-2 combines with J gene TRBJ2-7; 7 bases agree with TRBD1. The ends lost 5 bases at V and 3 bases at J; junction bases unmatched: 4. Germline CDR1 reads SGHTA; CDR2 reads FQGNSA. This CDR3 is built from 13 residues.